This T cell receptor (beta chain) was recorded in a study of T-cell memory formation after mild COVID-19. MiXCR, applied by TCRdb to the 5' RACE reads, yields one record per CDR3 protein. The table has roughly 100,000 distinct CDR3 sequences, 15% to 20% seen once; the top ten hold around 28%. CDR1 is SGHDN, CDR2 FVKESK, per germline. This CDR3 region has 17 residues. V lost 1 base, J lost 1 base, and 15 bases lay in between. The source of this sequence is an adult woman who had mild COVID-19 (a few samples of this study predate the infection). Cell type and time point are not known. Sequenced sample: PBMCs or a T cell subset sorted from them (not recorded which). This chain uses TRBV14 with TRBJ2-3; tentative D call: TRBD2 (6 bases). In DNA form, the CDR3 reads TGTGCCAGCAGCCAAGCTGGGTTTTGGAGGGGCACAGATACGCAGTATTTT. Amino acid sequence: CASSQAGFWRGTDTQYF.